This T cell receptor beta chain was identified in a study of spatial heterogeneity in lung cancer. Study overall: The study observed each unique TCR and UMI combination more than ten times on average in raw reads. General study results and limits: Ubiquitous expanded tumor TCRs were observed in blood more at resection than follow-up.

This clonotype was seen many times. Its cognate antigen is unknown. CDR3 length: 15 amino acids. V was shortened by 3 bases and J by 0 bases, with 11 bases between the two germline ends. Looked up from germline, CDR1 is DFQATT and CDR2 is SNEGSKA (reference sequence). TCRdb independently ran MiXCR on the 5' RACE reads; one entry per CDR3 protein. The data show roughly 25,000 distinct CDR3 sequences, approximately 4.7% seen once. As to time point: sample taken at primary tumor resection. Sequencing covered unsorted whole RNA taken from tumor, nontumor lung or frozen PBMC. This chain connects TRBV20-1 to TRBJ1-4, with D maybe TRBD1 (6 bases). This sequence originates from a male donor with early-stage non-small cell lung cancer. The material sequenced was PBMCs, taken at surgery. CDR3 nucleotides: TGCAGTGCTAGGGCCAGGGGAACAACTAATGAAAAACTGTTTTTT. This encodes CSARARGTTNEKLFF.